These 12 T cell receptor beta chains came from one sample sequenced in a study of human T cells and chemical hapten exposure. Sample time point: pre-sensitization, week 0. Regarding treatment: therapeutic diphenylcyclopropenone sensitization with weekly scalp DPC. A single record per CDR3 protein comes from TCRdb applying MiXCR to the RACE reads. The table lists about 40,000 distinct CDR3 sequences, over 9.5% of them singletons. Sample: whole blood, taken in connection with sensitization to the hapten diphenylcyclopropenone (DPC). These TCRs come from a man aged 25-45 years with alopecia areata. Some clones in this sample may be carry-over from other donors' samples.

This clonotype was observed at least ten times. The chain is built from TRBV4-2 and TRBJ2-5; the D is unclear. The V gene's germline CDR1 is LGHNA and CDR2 YNFKEQ. V was shortened by 0 bases and J by 6 bases, with 17 bases between the two germline ends. The CDR3 covers 16 residues. The CDR3 sequence: CASSQEAILGPQTQYF. The CDR3 nucleotides read TGTGCCAGCAGCCAAGAGGCCATCCTAGGGCCGCAGACCCAGTACTTC.

The rearrangement uses TRBV3-1 and TRBJ2-2; D possibly corresponds to TRBD1 (6 bases). This CDR3 is built from 14 residues. Germline CDR1 LGHDT, CDR2 YNNKEL (reference sequence). Deletions cut 7 bases from V and 2 bases from J, with 11 bases between. CDR3 region: CASKTGYNTGELFF. CDR3 DNA: TGTGCCAGCAAAACAGGGTATAACACCGGGGAGCTGTTTTTT. Full variable domain (missing parts from reference TRBV3-1 and TRBJ2-2): DTAVSQTPKYLVTQMGNDKSIKCEQNLGHDTMYWYKQDSKKFLKIMFSYNNKELIINETVPNRFSPKSPDKAHLNLHINSLELGDSAVYFCASKTGYNTGELFFGEGSRLTVL.

In this sample, this clonotype turned up many times. The rearrangement links TRBV7-2 to TRBJ2-2; 13 nucleotides align to TRBD2. CDR1 SGHTA and CDR2 FQGNSA come from the germline V gene. With V trimmed by 5 bases and J by 4 bases, 4 bases remained unmatched. The CDR3 sequence is 16 residues long. CDR3 DNA: TGTGCCAGCAGCCCAGGACTAGCGGGAGTCACCGGGGAGCTGTTTTTT. Its protein is CASSPGLAGVTGELFF.

CDR3 amino acids: CASSRSGGSTGTDTQYF. The CDR3 coding sequence is TGTGCCAGCAGCCGTAGCGGGGGTTCCACAGGCACAGATACGCAGTATTTT. The chain recombines TRBV13 with TRBJ2-3; 9 bases fit TRBD2. Germline CDR1 is PRHDT and CDR2 is FYEKMQ (reference sequence). Trimming at V came to 5 bases and at J to 1 base, leaving 10 bases not matched to a gene. The length of the CDR3 is 17 residues.

This clonotype was seen only a few times. The rearrangement links TRBV27 to TRBJ2-2; D is unresolved. V was cut by 6 bases and J by 1 base, with 12 bases left in between. This CDR3 has 15 amino acids. In germline, CDR1 is MNHEY, CDR2 SMNVEV (reference sequence). In DNA, the CDR3 is TGTGCCAGCAGCCTTGGGGTTTTGAACACCGGGGAGCTGTTTTTT. Encoded protein: CASSLGVLNTGELFF.

This clonotype was detected ten times or more. The rearrangement links TRBV6-5 to TRBJ2-3; the match to TRBD2 covers 10 bases. Germline V gene data show CDR1 as MNHEY and CDR2 as SVGAGI. The V gene end was trimmed by 5 bases and the J gene end by 4 bases; junction bases not matched to a gene: 6. The CDR3 is made up of 15 amino acids. Here the CDR3 DNA reads TGTGCCAGCAGTCCCAGCGGGAGGGCTTCAGATACGCAGTATTTT. As protein: CASSPSGRASDTQYF.

The CDR3 loop is CASSRDTRVADIQYF. In DNA, the CDR3 is TGTGCCAGCAGCCGGGACACCAGAGTAGCTGACATTCAGTACTTC. The rearrangement uses TRBV11-2 and TRBJ2-4; a weak D match, TRBD1 (6 bases). The CDR3 runs to 15 residues. The germline V gene encodes CDR1 SGHAT and CDR2 FQNNGV. V was clipped by 5 bases and J by 8 bases, with 19 bases between them. The complete variable domain, with remaining parts taken from reference TRBV11-2 and TRBJ2-4, reads EAGVAQSPRYKIIEKRQSVAFWCNPISGHATLYWYQQILGQGPKLLIQFQNNGVVDDSQLPKDRFSAERLKGVDSTLKIQPAKLEDSAVYLCASSRDTRVADIQYFGAGTRLSVL.

The table lists this clonotype with many counts. V gene TRBV12-3 or TRBV12-4 combines with J gene TRBJ1-1, with a weak D call TRBD1 (6 bases). V was shortened by 6 bases and J by 0 bases, with 8 bases between the two germline ends. The CDR3 loop spans 13 amino acids. The CDR3 reads CASRQGLNTEAFF. CDR3 sequence (DNA): TGTGCCAGCAGACAGGGCCTGAACACTGAAGCTTTCTTT.

The gene calls are TRBV11-1 and TRBJ2-3; no reliable D call. The length of the CDR3 is 12 residues. Looked up from germline, CDR1 is SGHAT and CDR2 is FQDESV (reference sequence). With 0 bases removed from V and 5 bases from J, the gap between germline ends came to 3 bases. The chain's CDR3 is CASSLAVDTQYF. The CDR3 region has the DNA TGTGCCAGCAGCTTAGCGGTAGATACGCAGTATTTT. Filled out from reference TRBV11-1 and TRBJ2-3, the complete variable domain reads EAEVAQSPRYKITEKSQAVAFWCDPISGHATLYWYRQILGQGPELLVQFQDESVVDDSQLPKDRFSAERLKGVDSTLKIQPAELGDSAMYLCASSLAVDTQYFGPGTRLTVL.

This clonotype was seen repeatedly, ten times or more. CDR3 DNA: TGTGCCAGCAGTTACGACCACAGATCAGGGCGTGGAAACAATGAGCAGTTCTTC. Translation: CASSYDHRSGRGNNEQFF. The chain uses TRBV6-5 and TRBJ2-1; a weak D match, TRBD1 (5 bases). V was pared by 2 bases and J by 5 bases, with 22 bases between. This CDR3 is 18 amino acids long. Germline V lookup: CDR1 MNHEY, CDR2 SVGAGI.

At least ten counts were recorded for this clonotype. The rearrangement uses TRBV12-3 or TRBV12-4 and TRBJ1-2, with 7 bases that match TRBD1. V lost 1 base to trimming and J lost 0 bases; unmatched junction nucleotides: 5. The CDR3 is 16 amino acids. This CDR3 is CASSLGQGRANYGYTF. In DNA, the CDR3 is TGTGCCAGCAGTTTAGGACAGGGCCGAGCTAACTATGGCTACACCTTC.

This clonotype was observed many times. The chain couples TRBV11-2 to TRBJ2-4; D uncertain. The CDR3 covers 13 residues. The V end lost 2 bases, the J end lost 6 bases, and 8 bases lay between the germline ends. From germline, CDR1 is SGHAT and CDR2 FQNNGV. This chain's CDR3 is CASSLWGSNIQYF. The DNA of the CDR3 is TGTGCCAGCAGCTTATGGGGATCAAACATTCAGTACTTC.